These T cell receptor beta chains were read from a single sample in a study of shared clonotypes between healthy human individuals. Measured with immunoSEQ multiplex PCR; TCRdb has only the in-frame clones, and not every one. The sample includes more than 2 million clones, approximately 94% of them seen just once. Sequenced input: naive CD8+ T cells sorted from blood. The receptors were sampled from a man between 18 and 35 years old in good health. CDR3s include the opening cysteine and the closing phenylalanine or tryptophan.

V gene	J gene	CDR3 protein
TRBV29-1	TRBJ2-2	CSVEGNFTGELFF
TRBV7-6	TRBJ2-7	CASSTFRGKETYEQYF
TRBV5-4	TRBJ2-7	CASSLGPMEDEQYF
TRBV10-3	TRBJ2-3	CAISGAWDGSTDTQYF
TRBV19	TRBJ2-7	CASSSGWGGYEQYF
TRBV5-4	TRBJ1-4	CASSPDRRGEKLFF
TRBV10-1	TRBJ2-3	CASSGTSADTQYF
TRBV6-6	TRBJ2-7	CASSFSGTYEQYF
TRBV27	TRBJ1-2	CASSSLGTGEMNGYTF
TRBV28	TRBJ2-5	CASSSDAFLAGDTYQETQYF
TRBV6-1	TRBJ2-1	CASSDMNEQFF
TRBV27	TRBJ2-7	CASSPTYTYEQYF
TRBV10-3	TRBJ2-7	CAISDDRSHDEQYF
TRBV10-1	TRBJ1-5	CAGGSNQPQHF
TRBV29-1	TRBJ1-1	CSVLFTGGRDTEAFF
TRBV7-3	TRBJ2-1	CASSPSPYNEQFF
TRBV5-4	TRBJ2-7	CASSLGRGRNYEQYF
TRBV6-5	TRBJ2-1	CASSLSGGAYNEQFF
TRBV6-5	TRBJ1-2	CASSYESPGYGYTF
TRBV5-1	TRBJ2-7	CASSLSGGPYEQYF
TRBV10-2	TRBJ1-6	CASSDLWQGNSPLHF
TRBV4-3	TRBJ1-6	CASSQDSIHQGPLYNSPLHF
TRBV6-1	TRBJ2-3	CASKLAGGTDTQYF
TRBV11-2	TRBJ2-7	CASSIGTGSYEQYF
TRBV27	TRBJ1-1	CASSLLQGGYTEAFF
TRBV4-1	TRBJ2-1	CASSQSHNEQFF
TRBV4-3	TRBJ1-5	CASSQGTGSNQPQHF
TRBV4-1	TRBJ2-7	CASRAGPTYEQYF
TRBV7-9	TRBJ2-1	CASSPWQGSSYNEQFF
TRBV21-1	TRBJ1-6	CASSKGPEIGSYNSPLHF
TRBV7-9	TRBJ2-2	CASSSWDQANTGELFF
TRBV4-1	TRBJ1-2	CASSGETGGYGYTF
TRBV28	TRBJ1-6	CASSFGTGDNSPLHF
TRBV29-1	TRBJ2-2	CSGTFGTDTGELFF
TRBV29-1	TRBJ2-7	CSAVGLEGRHEQYF
TRBV5-6	TRBJ1-6	CASSTGTGYNSPLHF
TRBV5-4	TRBJ2-2	CASSFLAATGELFF
TRBV5-1	TRBJ2-7	CASSFRDRGYEQYF
TRBV18	TRBJ2-7	CASSPDKGGGYEQYF
TRBV9	TRBJ2-7	CASSSGLPEVHEQYF
TRBV27	TRBJ1-6	CASSVNTLGHSPLHF
TRBV10-3	TRBJ2-3	CAISESMQGQVNTDTQYF
TRBV19	TRBJ1-2	CASSIDSRYGYTF
TRBV5-1	TRBJ2-3	CASSTRDRDVADTQYF
TRBV4-1	TRBJ2-7	CASSLGREQYF
TRBV6-5	TRBJ2-5	CASSSDETQYF
TRBV19	TRBJ2-1	CASSIVSGNNEQFF
TRBV28	TRBJ1-6	CASRPDRGRYNSPLHF
TRBV6-5	TRBJ1-2	CASSVDTANYGYTF
TRBV13	TRBJ2-1	CASSVTSGSLNEQFF
TRBV19	TRBJ1-6	CASSPGTDLNSPLHF
TRBV29-1	TRBJ2-7	CSVGEGGEQYF
TRBV2	TRBJ2-1	CARTSGGTDEQFF
TRBV19	TRBJ1-5	CASSFFLGSSHQPQHF
TRBV6-1	TRBJ2-7	CASSDGTGDEQYF
TRBV7-9	TRBJ2-7	CASSSDFHEQYF